This TCR beta chain was profiled in a study of cytotoxic CD8 clonotypes in ibrutinib-treated CLL. Germline lookup yields CDR1 SGHNT and CDR2 YENEEA. V lost 4 bases, J lost 5 bases, and 8 bases lay in between. The CDR3 is 12 amino acids. Clones were sequenced by immunoSEQ multiplex PCR, and TCRdb holds only the in-frame ones, with some missing. The repertoire holds some 150,000 clones, roughly 80% seen once, with about 29% in the top ten. This clone was seen a single time. Sequences were derived from PBMCs, sampled after 12 months of ibrutinib treatment. The sequence derives from a human donor with chronic lymphocytic leukemia. The genes are TRBV11-3 and TRBJ1-1; D gene uncertain. The CDR3 is CASSWGRTEAFF. CDR3 coding DNA: TGTGCCAGCAGCTGGGGTAGGACTGAAGCTTTCTTT.